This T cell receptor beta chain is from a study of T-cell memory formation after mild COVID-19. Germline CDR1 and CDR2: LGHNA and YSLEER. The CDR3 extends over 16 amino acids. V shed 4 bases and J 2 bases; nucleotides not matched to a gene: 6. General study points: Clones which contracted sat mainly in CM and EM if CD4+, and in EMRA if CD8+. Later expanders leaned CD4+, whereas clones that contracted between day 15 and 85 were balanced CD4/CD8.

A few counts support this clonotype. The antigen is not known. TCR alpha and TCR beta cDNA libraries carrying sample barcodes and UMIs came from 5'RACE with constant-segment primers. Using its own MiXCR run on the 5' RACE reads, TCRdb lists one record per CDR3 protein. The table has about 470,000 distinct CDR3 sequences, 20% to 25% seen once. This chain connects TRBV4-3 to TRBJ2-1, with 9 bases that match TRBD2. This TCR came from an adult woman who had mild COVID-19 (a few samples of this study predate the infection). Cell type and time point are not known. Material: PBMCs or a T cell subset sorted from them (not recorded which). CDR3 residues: CASSPSGGRAYNEQFF. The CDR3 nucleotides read TGCGCCAGCAGCCCCAGCGGCGGGAGGGCCTACAATGAGCAGTTCTTC.